This T cell receptor beta chain is drawn from a study of response to subunit inactivated influenza vaccine. TCRdb re-derived calls from the RT-PCR reads in MiXCR, one entry per CDR3 protein. The data hold hundreds of thousands of distinct CDR3 sequences, with about 14% observed a single time. This clonotype was found many times. The antigen is not known. The germline gives CDR1 MDHEN, CDR2 SYDVKM. J was trimmed by 4 bases and V by 5 bases; bases with no gene match: 8. The length of the CDR3 is 15 residues. Study-wide findings and caveats: The authors offered the suggestion that each seasonal influenza vaccination recruits few new T cells.

The receptor was isolated from a man aged 45-65 years who received an inactivated influenza vaccine. The rearrangement joins TRBV28 to TRBJ2-1; 7 nucleotides line up with TRBD1. The specimen comprised PBMCs from blood, sampled 14 to 15 days before vaccination. CDR3 in DNA: TGTGCCAGCAGTCCGTCCGGGACAGCTTACAATGAGCAGTTCTTC. Its protein is CASSPSGTAYNEQFF. The entire variable domain, with the rest obtained from reference TRBV28 and TRBJ2-1, is as follows: DVKVTQSSRYLVKRTGEKVFLECVQDMDHENMFWYRQDPGLGLRLIYFSYDVKMKEKGDIPEGYSVSREKKERFSLILESASTNQTSMYLCASSPSGTAYNEQFFGPGTRLTVL.